This paragraph reports one T cell receptor beta chain. Assay used: immunoSEQ multiplex PCR; TCRdb lists only in-frame clones, some missing. The profile covers 50,000 to 65,000 clones, with roughly 90% appearing a single time and under 4.5% taken by the ten largest. This sample is drawn from a study of blood T cell repertoires in COVID-19. The CDR3 contains 13 residues. CDR1 is SQVTM and CDR2 is ANQGSEA in the germline V gene. Trimming took 7 bases from V and 3 from J, leaving 13 bases between them. This receptor was obtained from a human donor in a cohort sampled during active COVID-19. The chain joins TRBV29-1 to TRBJ1-5, with D possibly matching TRBD1 (6 bases). Material: peripheral blood. The CDR3 sequence: CSARTENNQPQHF. CDR3 in DNA: TGCAGCGCCAGGACAGAGAACAATCAGCCCCAGCATTTT.